The sequence of this TCR beta chain was determined in a study of radiation and T cells in renal cell carcinoma (TCRdb year 2020). Regarding the research as a whole: A total of roughly 53 samples underwent TCR beta sequencing, made up of 26 tumors and about 27 peripheral blood samples. The last blood draw occurred 4 weeks after radiation, at the same time as nephrectomy. Across all 50 or so samples, 4 million or so unique CDR3 nucleotide sequences encoding approximately 3,000,000 unique CDR3 amino acid sequences were identified.

Details on this clone: The clone's antigen remains unknown. Base qualities are not at hand, and no much larger clone is one base apart.

The immunoSEQ kit was used, according to the manufacturer's recommendations, to generate TCR beta libraries from genomic DNA. To prepare libraries, a first multiplex PCR with proprietary primers was run, followed by a second PCR that added unique barcodes, and a bead cleanup was done after each round. A kit-provided positive control reaction and a negative control reaction were included in every sample batch. The final libraries were assessed on an Agilent 4200 TapeStation D1000 ScreenTape, pooled by volume, and quantified by qPCR. An Illumina NextSeq500 fitted with a MidOutput 150-cycle cartridge performed the sequencing, running 156 Read1 cycles and 15 Index1 cycles with the kit's custom primers. The pooled library was loaded at approximately 0.95 pM with approximately 18% PhiX control spiked in. As for how the authors treated the data: Vendor-processed data were analyzed in R, and a clonotype was defined as all T cells sharing the same CDR3 nucleotide sequence. For clone abundance analyses, frequencies were normalized to the 10,000 most abundant clones per sample. Before analysis, public T cell clones were removed, and these numbered fewer than six per sample on average. Tumor-enriched and baseline blood-enriched clonotypes were defined by at least a 32-fold difference in abundance between compartments. A beta-binomial differential abundance model was used to identify clonotypes that expanded or contracted between blood time points. Tumor-blood repertoire similarity was measured with the Baroni-Urbani and Buser coefficient, and groups were compared using two-tailed Wilcoxon tests in R. TCRdb took over this immuneACCESS table, retaining in-frame rearrangements with V and J assigned. Such tables are incomplete; in checked studies, under half of the missing clones stem from an unresolved V gene, and the remainder is unexplained. The DNA gave D and trimming, while V, J and clone size come from that table. The sample contains 75,000 to 90,000 clones, 80% to 90% of them found a single time. The biggest ten clones account for 4.5% to 7% of the sample.

Taken with the paper, the label for time point translates to: blood 4 weeks post-SBRT, at nephrectomy. The treatment or condition tag for this specimen amounts to: 15 Gy SBRT to primary tumor, nephrectomy 4 weeks later. The samples were drawn from a clinical trial, where primary renal cell carcinomas were treated with 15 Gy of stereotactic body radiation therapy and then removed by nephrectomy 4 weeks afterward. To follow tumor-enriched clonotypes, peripheral blood was collected serially from radiation-treated patients at baseline and again at 2 weeks and 4 weeks after SBRT. All patients had renal cell carcinoma with clear cell pathology. The QIAamp DNA Blood Mini Kit (Qiagen) was used to prepare genomic DNA for TCR sequencing. Only samples passing all quality control checks were included in the analyses. The paper as a whole reports these results and caveats: Blood repertoire dynamics were not followed beyond 4 weeks after treatment. The single-armed trial design could not address effects of radiation dose or scheduling on the TCR repertoire. Because no pretreatment tumor biopsies were available, whether clonotypes were present in the tumor at baseline could not be determined. In blood, the top tumor clonotypes increased between baseline and 2 weeks post-radiation and then shrank by 4 weeks, which suggests that tumor-resident clones expanded only transiently.

This specimen consisted of blood, obtained from a patient whose treatment included radiotherapy and nephrectomy. This clonotype was obtained from a woman in her sixties or seventies with renal cell carcinoma.

CDR3 loop: CASSLLSGGAISNTGELFF. Here is the DNA: TGTGCCAGCAGTTTATTATCCGGGGGGGCCATTTCGAACACCGGGGAGCTGTTTTTT. The chain employs TRBV27 and TRBJ2-2, with TRBD2 matching 8 junction bases. In the germline V gene (reference sequence), CDR1 corresponds to MNHEY and CDR2 to SMNVEV. CDR3 length: 19 amino acids, cysteine to phenylalanine. Here the CDR3 DNA is all that survives: 57 bases in frame from base 1. The junction shows trimming of 1 base on V and 0 bases on J, and the gene matches do not reach 10 bases of it.